The 10 T cell receptor beta chains below were found in one sample sequenced in a study of vaccination effects on CD4 cells after COVID-19. Before any sequencing was done, the ViraFEST assay used viral peptide pools to expand antigen-specific CD4+ T cells. Investigators separated out CD4+ T cells once around nine days of culture had passed. Vaccine administered to participants consisted of two doses of either BNT162b2 or mRNA-1273. TCRdb keeps only in-frame clones here, not all; method: immunoSEQ multiplex PCR. The sample carries fewer than 85,000 clones, roughly 80% recorded once. What these receptors recognize is not known. The sequencing used CD4+ T cells from PBMCs cultured with HCoV-OC43 spike peptides, collected after COVID-19 vaccination. The subset: HCoV-OC43 spike overlapping peptide pool stimulation. The receptors were gathered from a human donor who received a COVID-19 vaccine.

The genes are TRBV5-6 and TRBJ2-3; possible D gene TRBD1, 6 bases. Trimming removed 6 bases from V and 4 bases from J, with 15 bases in between. This CDR3 is 14 amino acids long. Germline CDR1 SGHDT, CDR2 YYEEEE. CDR3 sequence: CASKVAQGADTQYF. CDR3 DNA: TGTGCCAGCAAGGTAGCACAGGGTGCAGATACGCAGTATTTT.

This chain uses TRBV12-5 with TRBJ2-7; TRBD1 matches at 8 bases. CDR1 and CDR2 (germline): LGHNT, FRNRAP. This CDR3 contains 14 residues. The V and J ends lost 3 bases and 0 bases, in that order; junction bases with no gene match: 1. CDR3 nucleotides: TGTGCTAGTGGTTTAGGACAGGGCTCCTACGAGCAGTACGTC. It yields the protein CASGLGQGSYEQYV.

This chain connects TRBV6-5 to TRBJ2-3; D remains ambiguous. This CDR3 spans 13 amino acids. The germline V gene has CDR1 MNHEY and CDR2 SVGAGI. Deletions cut 5 bases from V and 0 bases from J, with 6 bases between. The CDR3 spells CASSTDSTDTQYF. The CDR3 region has the DNA TGTGCCAGCAGTACCGACAGCACAGATACGCAGTATTTT.

The chain is built from TRBV19 and TRBJ1-6, with 8 bases identical to TRBD1. The CDR3 is made up of 18 amino acids. Trimming removed 1 base from V and 13 bases from J; junction bases left unmatched: 18. Germline CDR1 reads LNHDA; CDR2 reads SQIVND (reference sequence). The CDR3 nucleotides read TGTGCCAGTAGTATAGGCCCCTCCGGACAGGGCCGGCCTTACCCCCTCCACTTT. Translation: CASSIGPSGQGRPYPLHF.

This rearrangement joins TRBV5-1 to TRBJ2-5, with 7 bases aligning to TRBD1. The trim removed 4 bases at V and 5 bases at J, leaving 8 bases unmatched. There are 14 residues in the CDR3. Germline V gives CDR1 SGHRS, CDR2 YFSETQ. The CDR3 is CASSTLTGLETQYF. CDR3 nucleotides: TGCGCCAGCAGCACCTTGACAGGGCTGGAGACCCAGTACTTC.

V is TRBV18 and J is TRBJ2-7, with TRBD1 matching 8 bases. The V and J ends lost 4 bases and 0 bases, in that order; junction bases with no gene match: 14. Germline loops: CDR1 KGHSH, CDR2 LQKENI. The CDR3 covers 18 residues. Here the CDR3 DNA reads TGTGCCAGCTCACGCGGGCCAGGGGGCGAGGGGAGCTCCTACGAGCAGTACGTC. Protein: CASSRGPGGEGSSYEQYV.

This rearrangement joins TRBV6-5 to TRBJ1-1; D may be TRBD1 (6 bases). Trimming stripped 6 bases from V and 2 bases from J, with 16 bases between. Per germline, CDR1 MNHEY and CDR2 SVGAGI. The CDR3 is 15 residues long. For the CDR3, the DNA is TGTGCCAGCAGGCCTCCAGGGGCTGTAAACACTGAAGCTTTCTTT. Translating it yields CASRPPGAVNTEAFF.

Only one count was recorded for this clone. This sequence joins TRBV29-1 and TRBJ2-3; 8 bases are a match to TRBD1. With 4 bases clipped from V and 2 bases from J, the junction kept 5 bases outside the gene matches. The CDR3 totals 14 residues. The germline gives CDR1 SQVTM, CDR2 ANQGSEA. DNA for the CDR3: TGCAGCGTTGGAAGGACAGGGACCACAGATACGCAGTATTTT. Its translation: CSVGRTGTTDTQYF.

The chain uses TRBV28 and TRBJ1-2, with D perhaps TRBD1 (5 bases). Trimming cost V 6 bases and J 2 bases, with 10 bases left between them. This CDR3 is 13 amino acids long. Germline-derived CDR1 and CDR2 are MDHEN and SYDVKM. The CDR3 protein is CASRTGGNYGYTF. CDR3 DNA sequence: TGTGCCAGCAGAACAGGAGGGAACTATGGCTACACCTTC.

CDR3 region: CASSLGQGANTQYF. CDR3 bases: TGTGCCAGCAGCCTTGGACAGGGGGCGAATACGCAGTATTTT. The gene calls are TRBV7-2 and TRBJ2-3, with TRBD1 matching 11 bases. Germline V lookup: CDR1 SGHTA, CDR2 FQGNSA. The CDR3 covers 14 residues. V trimming: 5 bases; J trimming: 7 bases; junction bases outside the gene matches: 5.